This T cell receptor (beta chain) came from a study of shared clonotypes between healthy human individuals. The CDR3 has 14 amino acids. Trimming at V came to 4 bases and at J to 3 bases, leaving 3 bases not matched to a gene. Germline assignment: CDR1 SGDLS and CDR2 YYNGEE. The method was immunoSEQ multiplex PCR; TCRdb's version includes in-frame clones alone and lacks a portion of them. This sample has about 1,500,000 clones, with 96% found just once. All participating donors were Caucasian adults from Nashville, Tennessee. This clone was seen just once. The chain is built from TRBV9 and TRBJ2-7; TRBD1 aligns across 11 bases. Sequenced: naive CD4+ T cells sorted from blood. Documented subset: CD45RA+ positively selected. This TCR derives from a man younger than 45 in good health. In nucleotides, the CDR3 is TGTGCCAGCAGCACGGGGACAGGGGGCTACGAGCAGTACTTC. Its protein is CASSTGTGGYEQYF.